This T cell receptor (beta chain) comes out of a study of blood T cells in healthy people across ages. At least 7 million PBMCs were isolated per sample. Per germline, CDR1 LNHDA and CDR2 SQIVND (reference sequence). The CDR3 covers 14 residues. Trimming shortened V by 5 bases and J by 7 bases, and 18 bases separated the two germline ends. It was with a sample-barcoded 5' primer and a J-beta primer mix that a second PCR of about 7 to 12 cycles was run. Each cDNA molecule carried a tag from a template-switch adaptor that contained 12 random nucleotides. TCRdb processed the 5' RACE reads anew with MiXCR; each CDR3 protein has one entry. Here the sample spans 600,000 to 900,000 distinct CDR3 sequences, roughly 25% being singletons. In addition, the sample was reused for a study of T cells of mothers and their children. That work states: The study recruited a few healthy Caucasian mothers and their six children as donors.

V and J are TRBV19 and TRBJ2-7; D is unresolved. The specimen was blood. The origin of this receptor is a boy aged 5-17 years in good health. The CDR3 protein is CASSVALGTREQYF. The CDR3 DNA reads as TGTGCCAGTAGTGTAGCTCTCGGTACGAGGGAGCAGTACTTC.